This T cell receptor beta chain originates from a study of Ad26.COV2.S vaccination and SARS-CoV-2 variants. The data were produced by immunoSEQ multiplex PCR, yet TCRdb's version contains in-frame clones alone and is incomplete. Among about 350,000 clones, about 90% were seen once, and the ten largest hold about 3.9%. As for this clone: The antigen is not known.

The V gene's germline CDR1 is MRHNA and CDR2 SNTAGT. Trimming stripped 5 bases from V and 2 bases from J, with 13 bases between. The CDR3 spans 15 residues. The study's findings and limits: The analyses of TCR breadth and depth may have understated the size of total T cell responses. Non-spike TCR breadth was similar in vaccine and placebo recipients. The breadth of spike-specific CD8+ and CD4+ T cell responses after vaccination was reportedly substantial. Compared with placebo recipients, vaccine recipients had higher spike-specific TCR breadth.

This receptor was obtained from a human donor who had recovered from COVID-19. The gene calls are TRBV6-4 and TRBJ1-5; no clear D. The sample in question was peripheral blood, obtained after recovery from COVID-19. CDR3 in DNA: TGTGCCAGCAGTTTCAGAGCAGGAGGCAATCAGCCCCAGCATTTT. Amino acids: CASSFRAGGNQPQHF.